Listed below are T cell receptor beta chains from one sample, sequenced in a study of blood T cell repertoires in COVID-19. Assay: immunoSEQ multiplex PCR; the TCRdb copy retains only in-frame clones and omits some. The sample lists about 210,000 clones, around 83% occurring once. The sample consisted of peripheral blood. These receptor sequences come from a man aged 45 to 65 with active or convalescent COVID-19. Both conserved end residues are trimmed from each CDR3. Each record gives: D gene, V gene, CDR3 protein. A D gene is named only where the DNA matches it firmly.

D gene: NA
V gene: TRBV24-1
CDR3 protein: ATSDSSRGNTQY

D gene: NA
V gene: TRBV2
CDR3 protein: ASRNDRRSYGYT

D gene: TRBD1
V gene: TRBV6-5
CDR3 protein: ASNNIDRVNSPLH

D gene: TRBD2
V gene: TRBV6-5
CDR3 protein: ATGLAGVLETQY

D gene: TRBD1
V gene: TRBV7-9
CDR3 protein: ASSLAGRGYEKLF

D gene: TRBD1
V gene: TRBV5-6
CDR3 protein: ASSSTGERTEAF

D gene: NA
V gene: TRBV6-2/TRBV6-3
CDR3 protein: ASSYGGETQPQH

D gene: NA
V gene: TRBV29-1
CDR3 protein: SVRTDYYEQY

D gene: NA
V gene: TRBV24-1
CDR3 protein: ATSDKDSATGELF

D gene: TRBD1
V gene: TRBV18
CDR3 protein: ASSPGQGETEAF

D gene: NA
V gene: TRBV7-2
CDR3 protein: ASSLDRFPNYGYT

D gene: TRBD1
V gene: TRBV10-3
CDR3 protein: AISEGDRRGLF

D gene: NA
V gene: TRBV10-3
CDR3 protein: AISGREEGPDTQY

D gene: TRBD2
V gene: TRBV7-9
CDR3 protein: ASSLGSLAVFSSYNEQF

D gene: NA
V gene: TRBV19
CDR3 protein: ASSSSRDQPQH

D gene: NA
V gene: TRBV11-2
CDR3 protein: ASSFRGIYNEQF

D gene: NA
V gene: TRBV28
CDR3 protein: ASSTPRQYNEQF

D gene: NA
V gene: TRBV7-8
CDR3 protein: ASSLAGSDGYT

D gene: NA
V gene: TRBV29-1
CDR3 protein: SVIGWEEQETQY

D gene: NA
V gene: TRBV5-4
CDR3 protein: ASSLGAGGTDTQY

D gene: NA
V gene: TRBV30
CDR3 protein: AWRPASGGRGKDIMNTEAF

D gene: NA
V gene: TRBV7-2
CDR3 protein: ASSQAGNEQF

D gene: NA
V gene: TRBV7-9
CDR3 protein: ASSLVMGALNTEAF

D gene: NA
V gene: TRBV29-1
CDR3 protein: SVGSIDGRREDSGANVLT

D gene: NA
V gene: TRBV10-3
CDR3 protein: AMTSHTGQNTEAF

D gene: TRBD1
V gene: TRBV5-1
CDR3 protein: ASSLGQGQGYEKLF

D gene: TRBD1
V gene: TRBV6-4
CDR3 protein: ASSLTGGFNQPQH

D gene: TRBD1
V gene: TRBV5-1
CDR3 protein: ASSPGTGGDGYT

D gene: TRBD1
V gene: TRBV5-1
CDR3 protein: ASSPDRGRGETQY

D gene: TRBD2
V gene: TRBV4-1
CDR3 protein: ASSPLLAGGPADEQF

D gene: NA
V gene: TRBV9
CDR3 protein: ASSVGGHATNEKLF

D gene: NA
V gene: TRBV3-1/TRBV3-2
CDR3 protein: ASSQVSEATQY